The 26 T cell receptor beta chains in this list originate from one sample, sequenced in a study of OX40 agonist ivuxolimab in advanced cancers. Libraries were prepared by immunoSEQ multiplex PCR; TCRdb keeps only in-frame clonotypes and omits some of them. Here the sample spans 90,000 to 120,000 clones, 90% being singletons. This sample comprised CD4+ or CD8+ T cells sorted from blood, obtained in a trial of the OX40 agonist ivuxolimab. Every receptor here comes from an adult with an advanced solid tumor such as melanoma, head and neck, liver or kidney cancer.

The chain uses TRBV18 and TRBJ2-3; 11 bases map to TRBD2. The germline V gene has CDR1 KGHSH and CDR2 LQKENI. Trimming at V came to 4 bases and at J to 3 bases, leaving 3 bases not matched to a gene. CDR3 size: 15 residues. The CDR3 spells CASSQLAGVTDTQYF. As DNA, the CDR3 is TGTGCCAGCTCACAACTAGCGGGAGTAACAGATACGCAGTATTTT. Filled out from reference TRBV18 and TRBJ2-3, the complete variable domain reads NAGVMQNPRHLVRRRGQEARLRCSPMKGHSHVYWYRQLPEEGLKFMVYLQKENIIDESGMPKERFSAEFPKEGPSILRIQQVVRGDSAAYFCASSQLAGVTDTQYFGPGTRLTVL.

The chain links TRBV11-2 to TRBJ2-1, with a possible D match to TRBD2 (5 bases). The germline V gene encodes CDR1 SGHAT and CDR2 FQNNGV. The CDR3 sequence is 14 residues long. With 3 bases removed from V and 9 bases from J, the gap between germline ends came to 15 bases. The CDR3 DNA reads TGTGCCAGCAGCTTCCCAGCGGTGGTGGGTGAGCAGTTCTTC. This codes for CASSFPAVVGEQFF.

This sequence joins TRBV6-5 and TRBJ1-2, with 8 bases identical to TRBD1. The germline CDR1 and CDR2 sequences are MNHEY and SVGAGI. The CDR3 has 13 amino acids. V shed 7 bases and J 5 bases; nucleotides not matched to a gene: 6. In DNA, the CDR3 is TGTGCCAGCACTGAAACAGGGGGGTATGGCTACACCTTC. The encoded protein is CASTETGGYGYTF.

The rearrangement joins TRBV28 to TRBJ2-5, with 9 bases identical to TRBD1. Germline CDR1 reads MDHEN; CDR2 reads SYDVKM. CDR3 length equals 14 residues. Germline trimming cut 7 bases from V and 4 bases from J; bases unmatched to any gene: 7. CDR3: CASIQGANVETQYF. The CDR3 bases are TGTGCCAGCATACAGGGGGCTAATGTAGAGACCCAGTACTTC.

The V gene is TRBV6-1, the J gene TRBJ2-7; 11 bases line up with TRBD1. The germline V gene has CDR1 MNHNS and CDR2 SASEGT. The CDR3 sequence is 16 residues long. The V and J ends lost 4 bases and 6 bases, in that order; junction bases with no gene match: 11. CDR3 amino acids: CASSAQGQGAGGEQYF. As DNA, the CDR3 is TGTGCCAGCAGTGCCCAAGGACAGGGGGCTGGGGGCGAGCAGTACTTC.

The genes are TRBV11-2 and TRBJ2-7; 9 bases match TRBD1. The germline CDR1 and CDR2 sequences are SGHAT and FQNNGV. CDR3 length equals 15 residues. The V segment lost 0 bases and the J segment 2 bases; nucleotides outside the gene matches: 2. CDR3 sequence (DNA): TGTGCCAGCAGCTTAGATGGGACAGGGACCTACGAGCAGTACTTC. Translated, it gives CASSLDGTGTYEQYF.

V gene TRBV6-5 combines with J gene TRBJ1-4, with 7 nucleotides matching TRBD1. Looked up from germline, CDR1 is MNHEY and CDR2 is SVGAGI. CDR3 size: 15 residues. The V segment lost 0 bases and the J segment 3 bases; nucleotides outside the gene matches: 1. In DNA, the CDR3 is TGTGCCAGCAGTTACTCGACAGGGTCTAATGAAAAACTGTTTTTT. Its protein is CASSYSTGSNEKLFF.

This clone was seen a handful of times. The chain couples TRBV30 to TRBJ1-5; D is unclear. The length of the CDR3 is 15 residues. Germline CDR1 is GTSNPN and CDR2 is SVGIG (reference sequence). Trimming stripped 2 bases from V and 0 bases from J, with 11 bases between. The CDR3 DNA follows: TGTGCCTGGAGTTTCCGAGGTTATAGCAATCAGCCCCAGCATTTT. This sequence encodes CAWSFRGYSNQPQHF.

The chain has TRBV28 and TRBJ2-7, with TRBD2 matching 14 bases. The CDR3 is made up of 16 amino acids. Trimming removed 6 bases from V and 5 bases from J; junction bases left unmatched: 9. CDR1 and CDR2 (germline): MDHEN, SYDVKM. CDR3 bases: TGTGCCAGCAGACCCCCTCGGACTAGCGGGAGGAACGAGCAGTACTTC. Its protein is CASRPPRTSGRNEQYF.

This clone was seen a single time. The DNA for the CDR3 is TGTGCCAGTAGTATCATAGACGGGTTAGCGGGGCCTAATGAGCAGTTCTTC. Amino acids: CASSIIDGLAGPNEQFF. The V and J genes are TRBV19 and TRBJ2-1; 8 bases are a match to TRBD2. The CDR3 contains 17 residues. V dropped 3 bases and J dropped 7; count of bases not matched to a gene: 14. Germline loops: CDR1 LNHDA, CDR2 SQIVND (reference sequence).

The chain couples TRBV9 to TRBJ2-2; D call uncertain. V lost 4 bases, J lost 6 bases, and 10 bases lay in between. This CDR3 comprises 13 residues. Germline V gene data show CDR1 as SGDLS and CDR2 as YYNGEE. The CDR3 DNA reads as TGTGCCAGCAGCCCAAGGGCATCCGGGGAGCTGTTTTTT. This encodes CASSPRASGELFF.

This chain links TRBV6-5 with TRBJ2-1; 7 nucleotides match TRBD1. In germline, CDR1 is MNHEY, CDR2 SVGAGI. The CDR3 contains 13 residues. V gave up 6 bases and J gave up 14 bases; unmatched junction bases: 13. The CDR3 sequence: CASSGTAKQGEFF. The CDR3, as DNA: TGTGCCAGCAGCGGGACAGCTAAACAAGGGGAGTTCTTC.

The chain has TRBV5-1 and TRBJ2-7; the match to TRBD1 covers 8 bases. There are 16 residues in the CDR3. CDR1 and CDR2 (germline): SGHRS, YFSETQ. V lost 4 bases to trimming and J lost 0 bases; unmatched junction nucleotides: 9. CDR3 nucleotides: TGCGCCAGCAGCGGAGGGACAGGCCCCCTCTCCTACGAGCAGTACTTC. Amino acids: CASSGGTGPLSYEQYF. Looking up the rest from reference TRBV5-1 and TRBJ2-7 gives the full variable domain: KAGVTQTPRYLIKTRGQQVTLSCSPISGHRSVSWYQQTPGQGLQFLFEYFSETQRNKGNFPGRFSGRQFSNSRSEMNVSTLELGDSALYLCASSGGTGPLSYEQYFGPGTRLTVT.

This chain connects TRBV7-2 to TRBJ2-7; the match to TRBD1 covers 7 bases. This CDR3 spans 14 amino acids. Trimming removed 7 bases from V and 7 bases from J; junction bases left unmatched: 13. Germline CDR1 reads SGHTA; CDR2 reads FQGNSA. The CDR3 spells CASTSTGMGKEQYF. In nucleotides, the CDR3 is TGTGCCAGCACCTCGACAGGGATGGGGAAGGAGCAGTACTTC.

This clone occurred once. This rearrangement joins TRBV9 to TRBJ2-7; perhaps TRBD2 as D (6 bases). Germline loops: CDR1 SGDLS, CDR2 YYNGEE. Between the trimmed V and J ends, which lost 4 bases and 2 bases, there was a span of 13 bases. CDR3 length: 14 residues. The chain's CDR3 is CASSTRPGAYEQYF. The CDR3 nucleotides are TGTGCCAGCAGCACCCGTCCGGGGGCCTACGAGCAGTACTTC. The whole variable domain, remainder taken from reference TRBV9 and TRBJ2-7, is DSGVTQTPKHLITATGQRVTLRCSPRSGDLSVYWYQQSLDQGLQFLIQYYNGEERAKGNILERFSAQQFPDLHSELNLSSLELGDSALYFCASSTRPGAYEQYFGPGTRLTVT.

The chain couples TRBV9 to TRBJ2-5, with TRBD1 as a possible D gene (6 bases). This CDR3 has 17 amino acids. Germline loops: CDR1 SGDLS, CDR2 YYNGEE. Trimming pared 3 bases from V and 2 bases from J, leaving 20 bases between. This chain's CDR3 is CASSGRPQGTFQETQYF. CDR3 in DNA: TGTGCCAGCAGCGGAAGACCACAGGGTACTTTTCAAGAGACCCAGTACTTC.

V gene TRBV18 combines with J gene TRBJ2-3; no reliable D call. This CDR3 spans 13 amino acids. The V end was cut by 5 bases, the J end by 5 bases, with 11 bases between. The germline CDR1 and CDR2 sequences are KGHSH and LQKENI. The CDR3 spells CASSRPPRDTQYF. CDR3 nucleotides: TGTGCCAGCTCAAGACCCCCGAGAGATACGCAGTATTTT. The whole variable domain, filled in from reference TRBV18 and TRBJ2-3, reads NAGVMQNPRHLVRRRGQEARLRCSPMKGHSHVYWYRQLPEEGLKFMVYLQKENIIDESGMPKERFSAEFPKEGPSILRIQQVVRGDSAAYFCASSRPPRDTQYFGPGTRLTVL.

The chain carries TRBV7-2 and TRBJ1-2; tentative D call: TRBD1 (5 bases). The V end was cut by 5 bases, the J end by 5 bases, with 12 bases between. The CDR3 consists of 13 residues. From germline, CDR1 is SGHTA and CDR2 FQGNSA. CDR3 nucleotide sequence: TGTGCCAGCAGCCCGGGGGGAGAATATGGCTACACCTTC. Protein: CASSPGGEYGYTF.

The chain employs TRBV7-8 and TRBJ2-1, with TRBD2 as a possible D gene (7 bases). V lost 5 bases and J lost 7, with 18 bases in between. Per germline, CDR1 SGHVS and CDR2 FQNEAQ. The CDR3 runs 15 residues. The CDR3 loop reads CASSPRRGPGNEQFF. The CDR3 coding sequence is TGTGCCAGCAGCCCTAGGCGGGGGCCCGGGAATGAGCAGTTCTTC.

V gene TRBV11-1 combines with J gene TRBJ2-1; 12 bases align to TRBD2. Trimming at V came to 6 bases and at J to 3 bases, leaving 12 bases not matched to a gene. The CDR3 spans 18 residues. The V gene's germline CDR1 is SGHAT and CDR2 FQDESV (reference sequence). Here the CDR3 reads CASSPRTSGTPFYNEQFF. In nucleotides, the CDR3 is TGTGCCAGCAGTCCTAGGACTAGCGGGACACCTTTCTACAATGAGCAGTTCTTC.

This chain links TRBV6-5 with TRBJ1-5; D is ambiguous. The CDR3 sequence is 14 residues long. Germline V gene data show CDR1 as MNHEY and CDR2 as SVGAGI. V was clipped by 8 bases and J by 4 bases, with 15 bases between them. The CDR3 DNA follows: TGTGCCAGCTCCTACCGGCGTTGGAATCAGCCCCAGCATTTT. Protein: CASSYRRWNQPQHF.

This clone is medium-sized within its sample. J is TRBJ1-2 and V is TRBV19; 7 bases agree with TRBD1. The length of the CDR3 is 17 residues. Germline V gene sequence: CDR1 LNHDA, CDR2 SQIVND (reference sequence). Unmatched junction bases numbered 18, after V lost 7 bases and J lost 4 bases. The CDR3 region is CASIPGDSGFNRYGYTF. The CDR3 nucleotides are TGTGCCAGTATTCCGGGGGACAGCGGTTTTAATCGCTATGGCTACACCTTC.

The gene calls are TRBV27 and TRBJ2-5, with D perhaps matching TRBD1 (6 bases). TRBJ2-7 explains the end of the DNA better; the J call may be wrong. The V gene's germline CDR1 is MNHEY and CDR2 SMNVEV (reference sequence). The CDR3 loop spans 17 amino acids. Here the CDR3 reads CASSFPIQGRTSYEQYF. The DNA for the CDR3 is TGTGCCAGCAGTTTCCCTATACAGGGTCGCACCTCCTACGAGCAGTACTTC.

V is TRBV6-1 and J is TRBJ1-2; a possible D gene is TRBD1 (6 bases). The CDR3 has 14 residues. V lost 4 bases and J lost 7, with 16 bases in between. Germline V gene lookup returns CDR1 MNHNS and CDR2 SASEGT. This CDR3 is CASSGAGYRAGYTF. The CDR3 DNA sequence: TGTGCCAGCAGTGGGGCGGGATACAGGGCTGGCTACACCTTC.

The chain links TRBV7-2 to TRBJ1-3; 7 nucleotides align to TRBD1. The CDR3 is 15 amino acids. With 1 base clipped from V and 2 bases from J, the junction kept 2 bases outside the gene matches. Germline CDR1 and CDR2: SGHTA and FQGNSA. The CDR3, as DNA: TGTGCCAGCAGCTTAGGAGGGGGCACTGGAAACACCATATATTTT. Residues: CASSLGGGTGNTIYF.

This rearrangement joins TRBV9 to TRBJ1-5; D remains ambiguous. CDR1 is SGDLS and CDR2 is YYNGEE in the germline V gene. Trimming left V 0 bases short and J 4 bases short, with 11 bases between. The length of the CDR3 is 15 residues. The CDR3 coding sequence is TGTGCCAGCAGCGTAGGTACGGTGGGTAATCAGCCCCAGCATTTT. It translates to CASSVGTVGNQPQHF.